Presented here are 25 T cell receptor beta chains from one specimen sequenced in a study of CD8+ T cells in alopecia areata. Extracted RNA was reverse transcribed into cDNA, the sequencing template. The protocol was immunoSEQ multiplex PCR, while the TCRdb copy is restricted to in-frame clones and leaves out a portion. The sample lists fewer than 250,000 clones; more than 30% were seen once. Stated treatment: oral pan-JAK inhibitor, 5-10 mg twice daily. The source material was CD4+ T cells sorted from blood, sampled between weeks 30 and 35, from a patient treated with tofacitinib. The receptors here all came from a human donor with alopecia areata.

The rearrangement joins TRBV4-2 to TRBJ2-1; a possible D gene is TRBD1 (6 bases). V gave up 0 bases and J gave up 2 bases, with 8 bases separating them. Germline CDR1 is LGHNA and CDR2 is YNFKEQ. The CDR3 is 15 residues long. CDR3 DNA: TGTGCCAGCAGCCAAGACAGGGGACCCTACAATGAGCAGTTCTTC. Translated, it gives CASSQDRGPYNEQFF.

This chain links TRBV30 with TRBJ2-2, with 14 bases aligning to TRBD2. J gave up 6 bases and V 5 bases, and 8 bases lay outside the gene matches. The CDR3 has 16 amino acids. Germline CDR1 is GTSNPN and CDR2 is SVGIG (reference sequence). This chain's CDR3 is CAWGHGTSGSAGELFF. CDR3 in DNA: TGTGCCTGGGGGCACGGGACTAGCGGGAGTGCCGGGGAGCTGTTTTTT. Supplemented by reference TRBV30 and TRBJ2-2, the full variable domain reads SQTIHQWPATLVQPVGSPLSLECTVEGTSNPNLYWYRQAAGRGLQLLFYSVGIGQISSEVPQNLSASRPQDRQFILSSKKLLLSDSGFYLCAWGHGTSGSAGELFFGEGSRLTVL.

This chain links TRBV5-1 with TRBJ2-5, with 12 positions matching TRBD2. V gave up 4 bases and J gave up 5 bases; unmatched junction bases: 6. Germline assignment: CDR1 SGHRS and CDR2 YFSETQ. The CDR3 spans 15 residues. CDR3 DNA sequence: TGCGCCAGCAGCCCGACTAGCGGGAGCAGGGAGACCCAGTACTTC. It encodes CASSPTSGSRETQYF.

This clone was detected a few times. The CDR3 nucleotides read TGTGCCAGCAGTCACGACCTCTCTGGGGCCAACGTCCTGACTTTC. This sequence encodes CASSHDLSGANVLTF. The V gene is TRBV6-5, the J gene TRBJ2-6; no clear D gene. Trimming removed 5 bases from V and 0 bases from J, with 8 bases in between. The CDR3 loop spans 15 amino acids. Germline V gene data show CDR1 as MNHEY and CDR2 as SVGAGI.

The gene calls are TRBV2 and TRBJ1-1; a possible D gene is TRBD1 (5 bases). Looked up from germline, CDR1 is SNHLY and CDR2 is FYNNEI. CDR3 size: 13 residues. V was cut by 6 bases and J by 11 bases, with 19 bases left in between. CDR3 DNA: TGTGCCAGCAGGGGGGACGGGCCCCCAGGGGCTTTCTTT. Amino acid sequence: CASRGDGPPGAFF.

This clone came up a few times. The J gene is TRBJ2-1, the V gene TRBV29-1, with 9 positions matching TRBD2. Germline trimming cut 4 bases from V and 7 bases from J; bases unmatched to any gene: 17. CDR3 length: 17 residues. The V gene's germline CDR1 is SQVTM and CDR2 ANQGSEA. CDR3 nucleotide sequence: TGCAGCGTTGTGGATAGCGGGAGTTCAAGATCGTCGAATGAGCAGTTCTTC. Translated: CSVVDSGSSRSSNEQFF.

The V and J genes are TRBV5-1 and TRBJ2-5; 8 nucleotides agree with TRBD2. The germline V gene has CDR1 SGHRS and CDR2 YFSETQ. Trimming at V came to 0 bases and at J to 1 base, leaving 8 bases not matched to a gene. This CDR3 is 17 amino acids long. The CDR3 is CASSLAPGGGSQETQYF. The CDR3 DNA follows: TGCGCCAGCAGCTTGGCCCCGGGAGGGGGAAGCCAAGAGACCCAGTACTTC.

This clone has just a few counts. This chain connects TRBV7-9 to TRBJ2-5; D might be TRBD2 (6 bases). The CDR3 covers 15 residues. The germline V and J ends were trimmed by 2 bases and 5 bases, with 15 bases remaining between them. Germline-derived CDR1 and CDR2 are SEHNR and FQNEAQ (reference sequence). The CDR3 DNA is TGTGCCAGCAGCTTACCGGGGGTTACCCGCGAGACCCAGTACTTC. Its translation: CASSLPGVTRETQYF.

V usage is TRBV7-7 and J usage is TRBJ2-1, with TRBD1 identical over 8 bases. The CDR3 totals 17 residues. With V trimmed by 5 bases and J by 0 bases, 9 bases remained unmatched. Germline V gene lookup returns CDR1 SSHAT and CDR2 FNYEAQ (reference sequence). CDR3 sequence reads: CASSPRTGTGSYNEQFF. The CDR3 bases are TGTGCCAGCAGCCCGCGGACAGGGACCGGCTCCTACAATGAGCAGTTCTTC.

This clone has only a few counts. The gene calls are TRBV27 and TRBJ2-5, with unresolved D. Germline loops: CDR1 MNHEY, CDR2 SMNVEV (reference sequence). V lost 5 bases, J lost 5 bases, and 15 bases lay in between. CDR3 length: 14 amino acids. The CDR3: CASSPVGFWETQYF. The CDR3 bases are TGTGCCAGCAGTCCGGTCGGGTTTTGGGAGACCCAGTACTTC.

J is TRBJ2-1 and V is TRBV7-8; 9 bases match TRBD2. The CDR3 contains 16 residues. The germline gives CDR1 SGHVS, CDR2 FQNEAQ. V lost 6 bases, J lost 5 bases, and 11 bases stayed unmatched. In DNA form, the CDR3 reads TGTGCCAGCAGTTGGGGCGGGACTAGCCGAAACAATGAGCAGTTCTTC. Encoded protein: CASSWGGTSRNNEQFF.

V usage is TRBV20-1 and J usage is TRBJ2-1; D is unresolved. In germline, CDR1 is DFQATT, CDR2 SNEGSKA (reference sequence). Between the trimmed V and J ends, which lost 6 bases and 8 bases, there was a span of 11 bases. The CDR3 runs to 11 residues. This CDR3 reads CSAHRFHEQFF. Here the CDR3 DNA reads TGCAGTGCCCACCGATTCCATGAGCAGTTCTTC.

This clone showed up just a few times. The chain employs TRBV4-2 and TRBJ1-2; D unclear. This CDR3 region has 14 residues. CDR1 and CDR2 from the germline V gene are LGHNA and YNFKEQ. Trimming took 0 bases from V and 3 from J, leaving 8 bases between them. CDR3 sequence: CASSQDLRDYGYTF. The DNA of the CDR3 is TGTGCCAGCAGCCAAGATCTGAGGGACTATGGCTACACCTTC.

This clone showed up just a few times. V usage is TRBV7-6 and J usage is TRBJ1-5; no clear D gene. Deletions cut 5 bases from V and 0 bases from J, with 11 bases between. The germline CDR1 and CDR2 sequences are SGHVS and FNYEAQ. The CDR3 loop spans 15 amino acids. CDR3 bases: TGTGCCAGCAGCCCCGACCTAAATAGCAATCAGCCCCAGCATTTT. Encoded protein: CASSPDLNSNQPQHF.

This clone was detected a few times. CDR3: CASSGAGAADTQYF. Here the CDR3 DNA reads TGTGCCAGCAGTGGCGCGGGAGCCGCAGATACGCAGTATTTT. The gene calls are TRBV6-1 and TRBJ2-3, with 7 nucleotides matching TRBD2. From germline, CDR1 is MNHNS and CDR2 SASEGT. The CDR3 consists of 14 residues. V shed 4 bases and J 4 bases; nucleotides not matched to a gene: 5.

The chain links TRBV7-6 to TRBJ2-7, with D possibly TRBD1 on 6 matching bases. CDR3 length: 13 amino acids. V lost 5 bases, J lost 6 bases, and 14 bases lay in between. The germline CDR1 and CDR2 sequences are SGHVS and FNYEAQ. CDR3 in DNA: TGTGCCAGCAGCGTAGAAACAGGGACCGAGCAGTACTTC. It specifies CASSVETGTEQYF.

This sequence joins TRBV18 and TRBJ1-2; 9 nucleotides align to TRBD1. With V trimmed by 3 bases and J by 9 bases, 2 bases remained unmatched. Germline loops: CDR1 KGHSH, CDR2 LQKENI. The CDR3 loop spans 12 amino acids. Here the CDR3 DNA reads TGTGCCAGCTCACCGGACAGGGGCAGCTACACCTTC. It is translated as CASSPDRGSYTF.

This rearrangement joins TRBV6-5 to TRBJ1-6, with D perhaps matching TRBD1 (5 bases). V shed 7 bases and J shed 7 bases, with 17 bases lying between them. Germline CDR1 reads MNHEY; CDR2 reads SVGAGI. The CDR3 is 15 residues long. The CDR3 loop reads CASNTGGGFNSPLHF. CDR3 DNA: TGTGCCAGCAATACGGGGGGAGGATTCAATTCACCCCTCCACTTT.

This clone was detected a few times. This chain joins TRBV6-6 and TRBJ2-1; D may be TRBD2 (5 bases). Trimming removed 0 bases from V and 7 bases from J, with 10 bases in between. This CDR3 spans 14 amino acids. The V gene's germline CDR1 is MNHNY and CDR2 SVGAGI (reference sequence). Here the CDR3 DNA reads TGTGCCAGCAGTTACTCTGAGGGAAAGAATGAGCAGTTCTTC. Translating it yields CASSYSEGKNEQFF.

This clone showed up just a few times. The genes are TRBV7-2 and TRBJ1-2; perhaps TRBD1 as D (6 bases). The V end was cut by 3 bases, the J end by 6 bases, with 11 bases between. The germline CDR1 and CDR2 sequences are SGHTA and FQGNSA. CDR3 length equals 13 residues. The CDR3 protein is CASSFRAGDGYTF. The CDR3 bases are TGTGCCAGCAGCTTCCGGGCAGGGGATGGCTACACCTTC.

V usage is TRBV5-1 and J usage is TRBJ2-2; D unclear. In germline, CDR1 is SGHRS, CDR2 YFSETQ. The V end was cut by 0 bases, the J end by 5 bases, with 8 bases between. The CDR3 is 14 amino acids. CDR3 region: CASSLAGQTGELFF. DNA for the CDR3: TGCGCCAGCAGCTTGGCCGGGCAAACCGGGGAGCTGTTTTTT.

CDR3 in amino acids: CASSPREGTGELFF. CDR3 coding DNA: TGTGCCAGCAGCCCCCGGGAGGGTACCGGGGAGCTGTTTTTT. The chain has TRBV7-6 and TRBJ2-2; 8 bases fit TRBD2. Germline-derived CDR1 and CDR2 are SGHVS and FNYEAQ. The V gene end was trimmed by 5 bases and the J gene end by 5 bases; junction bases not matched to a gene: 4. The CDR3 covers 14 residues.

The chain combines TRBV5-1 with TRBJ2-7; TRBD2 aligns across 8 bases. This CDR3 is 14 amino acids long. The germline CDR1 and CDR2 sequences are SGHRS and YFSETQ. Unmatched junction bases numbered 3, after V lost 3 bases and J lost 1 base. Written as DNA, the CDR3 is TGCGCCAGCAGCTCGCTAGCGGGTTCCTACGAGCAGTACTTC. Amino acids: CASSSLAGSYEQYF.

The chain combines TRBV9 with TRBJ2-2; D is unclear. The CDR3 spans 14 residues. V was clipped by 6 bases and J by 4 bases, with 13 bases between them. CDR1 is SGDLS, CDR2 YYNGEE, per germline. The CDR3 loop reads CASTNGGLTGELFF. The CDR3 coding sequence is TGTGCCAGCACCAACGGTGGTCTCACCGGGGAGCTGTTTTTT.

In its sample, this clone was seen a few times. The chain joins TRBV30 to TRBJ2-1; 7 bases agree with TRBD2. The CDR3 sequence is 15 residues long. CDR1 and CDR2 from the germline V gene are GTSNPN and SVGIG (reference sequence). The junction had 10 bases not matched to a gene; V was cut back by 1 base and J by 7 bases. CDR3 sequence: CAWSGGRGRGNEQFF. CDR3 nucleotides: TGTGCCTGGAGTGGGGGTCGCGGGAGAGGGAATGAGCAGTTCTTC.